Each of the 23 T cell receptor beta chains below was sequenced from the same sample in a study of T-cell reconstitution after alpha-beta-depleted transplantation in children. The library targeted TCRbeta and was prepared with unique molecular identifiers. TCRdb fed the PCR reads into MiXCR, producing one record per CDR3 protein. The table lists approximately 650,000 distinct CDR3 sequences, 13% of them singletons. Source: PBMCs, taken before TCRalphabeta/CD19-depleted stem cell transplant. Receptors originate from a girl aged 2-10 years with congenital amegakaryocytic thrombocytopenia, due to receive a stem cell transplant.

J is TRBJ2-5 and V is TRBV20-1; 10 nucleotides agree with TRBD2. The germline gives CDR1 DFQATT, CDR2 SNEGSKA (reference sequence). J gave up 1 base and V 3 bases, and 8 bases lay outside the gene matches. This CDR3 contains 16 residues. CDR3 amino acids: CSASRLAGDPQETQYF. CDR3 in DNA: TGCAGTGCTAGTCGGCTAGCGGGAGACCCCCAAGAGACCCAGTACTTC.

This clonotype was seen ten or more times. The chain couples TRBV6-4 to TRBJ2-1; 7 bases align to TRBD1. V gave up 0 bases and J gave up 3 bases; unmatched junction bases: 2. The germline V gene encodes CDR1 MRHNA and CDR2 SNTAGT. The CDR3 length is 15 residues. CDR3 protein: CASSDSTGSYNEQFF. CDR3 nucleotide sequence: TGTGCCAGCAGTGACTCGACAGGGAGCTACAATGAGCAGTTCTTC.

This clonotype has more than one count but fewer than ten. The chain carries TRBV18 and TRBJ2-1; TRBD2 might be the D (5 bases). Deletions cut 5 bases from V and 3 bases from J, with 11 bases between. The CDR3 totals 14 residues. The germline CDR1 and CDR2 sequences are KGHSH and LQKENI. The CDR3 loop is CASSVSGNYNEQFF. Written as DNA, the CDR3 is TGTGCCAGCTCAGTATCGGGAAACTACAATGAGCAGTTCTTC.

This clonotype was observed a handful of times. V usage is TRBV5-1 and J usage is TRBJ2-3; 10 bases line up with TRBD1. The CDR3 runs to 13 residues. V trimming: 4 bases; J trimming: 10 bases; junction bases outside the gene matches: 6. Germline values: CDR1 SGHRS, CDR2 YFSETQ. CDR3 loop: CASSIGDRGSQYF. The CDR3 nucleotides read TGCGCCAGCAGCATAGGGGACAGGGGTTCGCAGTATTTT.

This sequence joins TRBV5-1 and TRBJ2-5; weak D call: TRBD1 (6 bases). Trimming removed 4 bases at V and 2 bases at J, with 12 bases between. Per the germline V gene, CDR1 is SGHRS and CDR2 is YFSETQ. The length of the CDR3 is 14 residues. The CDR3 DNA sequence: TGCGCCAGCAGCCACGGGACAAAACAAGAGACCCAGTACTTC. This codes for CASSHGTKQETQYF.

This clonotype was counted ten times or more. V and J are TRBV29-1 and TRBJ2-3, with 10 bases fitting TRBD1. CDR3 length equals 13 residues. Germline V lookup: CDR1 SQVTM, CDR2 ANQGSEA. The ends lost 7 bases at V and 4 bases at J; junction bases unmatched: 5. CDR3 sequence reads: CSALTGGPDTQYF. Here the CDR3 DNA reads TGCAGCGCATTGACAGGGGGCCCAGATACGCAGTATTTT.

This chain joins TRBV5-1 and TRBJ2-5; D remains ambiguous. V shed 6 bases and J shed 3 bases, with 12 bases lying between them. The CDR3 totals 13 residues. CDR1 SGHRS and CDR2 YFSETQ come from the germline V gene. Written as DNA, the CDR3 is TGCGCCAGCATGGCAGAGTTCGAAGAGACCCAGTACTTC. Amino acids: CASMAEFEETQYF.

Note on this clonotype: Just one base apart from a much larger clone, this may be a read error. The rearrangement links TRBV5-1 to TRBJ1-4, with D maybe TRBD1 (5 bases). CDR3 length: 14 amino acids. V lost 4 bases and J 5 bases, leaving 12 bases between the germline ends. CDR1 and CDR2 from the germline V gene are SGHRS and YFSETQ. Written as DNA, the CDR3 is TGCGCCAGCAGCCCTGGGGGAGGAAATGAAAAACTGTTTTTT. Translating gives CASSPGGGNEKLFF.

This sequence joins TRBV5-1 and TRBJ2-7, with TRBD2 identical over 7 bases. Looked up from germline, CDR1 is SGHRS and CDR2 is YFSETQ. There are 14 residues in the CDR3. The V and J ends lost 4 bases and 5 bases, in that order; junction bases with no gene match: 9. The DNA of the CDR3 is TGCGCCAGCAGCCTGGAGCGGGGCGCCCACGAGCAGTACTTC. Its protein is CASSLERGAHEQYF.

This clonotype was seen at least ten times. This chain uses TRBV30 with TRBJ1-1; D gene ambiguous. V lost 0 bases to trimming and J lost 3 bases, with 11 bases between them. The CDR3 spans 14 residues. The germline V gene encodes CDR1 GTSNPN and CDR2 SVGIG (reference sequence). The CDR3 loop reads CAWSVLMSHTEAFF. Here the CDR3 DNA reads TGTGCCTGGAGTGTACTCATGAGTCACACTGAAGCTTTCTTT.

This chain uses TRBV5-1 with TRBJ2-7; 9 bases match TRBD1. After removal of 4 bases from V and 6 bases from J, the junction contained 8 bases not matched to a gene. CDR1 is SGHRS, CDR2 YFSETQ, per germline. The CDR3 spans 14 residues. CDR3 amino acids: CASSIGQGRREQYF. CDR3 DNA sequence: TGCGCCAGCAGCATAGGACAGGGGAGACGCGAGCAGTACTTC.

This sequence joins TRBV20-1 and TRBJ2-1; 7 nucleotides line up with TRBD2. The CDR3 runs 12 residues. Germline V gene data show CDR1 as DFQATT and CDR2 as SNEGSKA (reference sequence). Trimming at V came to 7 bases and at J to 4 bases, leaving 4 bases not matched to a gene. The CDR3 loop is CSGGLLYNEQFF. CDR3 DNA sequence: TGCAGTGGGGGACTACTGTACAATGAGCAGTTCTTC.

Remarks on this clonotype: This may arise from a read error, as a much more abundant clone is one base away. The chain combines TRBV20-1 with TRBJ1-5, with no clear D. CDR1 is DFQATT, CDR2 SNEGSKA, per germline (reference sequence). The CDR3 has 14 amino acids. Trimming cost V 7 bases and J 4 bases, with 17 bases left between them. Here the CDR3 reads CSGLSASSNQPQHF. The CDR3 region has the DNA TGCAGTGGTCTAAGCGCGTCAAGTAATCAGCCCCAGCATTTT.

CDR3 nucleotide sequence: TGTGCCAGCAGTTTGCAGGGATGGAGTGAAAAACTGTTTTTT. It encodes CASSLQGWSEKLFF. This chain connects TRBV28 to TRBJ1-4, with D perhaps TRBD1 (5 bases). CDR1 is MDHEN and CDR2 is SYDVKM in the germline V gene. The CDR3 consists of 14 residues. Trimming took 3 bases from V and 7 from J, leaving 12 bases between them.

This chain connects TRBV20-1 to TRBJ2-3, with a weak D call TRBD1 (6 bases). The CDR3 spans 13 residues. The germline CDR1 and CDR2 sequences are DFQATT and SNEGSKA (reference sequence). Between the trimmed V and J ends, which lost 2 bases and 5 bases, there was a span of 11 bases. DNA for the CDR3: TGCAGTGCTAGACGTGACAGGCAAGATACGCAGTATTTT. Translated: CSARRDRQDTQYF.

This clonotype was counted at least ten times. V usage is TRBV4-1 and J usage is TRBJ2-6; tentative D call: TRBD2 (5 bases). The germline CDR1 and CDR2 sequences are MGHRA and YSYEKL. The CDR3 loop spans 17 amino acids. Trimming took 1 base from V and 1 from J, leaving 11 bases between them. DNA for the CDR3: TGCGCCAGCAGCCAAGGAGCGGAGAGGTCTGGGGCCAACGTCCTGACTTTC. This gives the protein CASSQGAERSGANVLTF.

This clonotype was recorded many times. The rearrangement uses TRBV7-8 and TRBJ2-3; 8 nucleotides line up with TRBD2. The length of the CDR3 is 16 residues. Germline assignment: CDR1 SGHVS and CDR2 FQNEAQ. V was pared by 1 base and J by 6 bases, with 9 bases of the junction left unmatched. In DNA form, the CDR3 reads TGTGCCAGCAGCTTAGTACGGCTAGCGGGCTCGGATACGCAGTATTTT. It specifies CASSLVRLAGSDTQYF.

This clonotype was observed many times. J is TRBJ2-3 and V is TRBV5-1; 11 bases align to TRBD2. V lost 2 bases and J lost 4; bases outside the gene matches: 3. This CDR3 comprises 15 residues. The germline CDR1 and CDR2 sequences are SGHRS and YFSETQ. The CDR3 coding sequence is TGCGCCAGCAGCTTAACTAGCGGGAGATCAGATACGCAGTATTTT. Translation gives CASSLTSGRSDTQYF.

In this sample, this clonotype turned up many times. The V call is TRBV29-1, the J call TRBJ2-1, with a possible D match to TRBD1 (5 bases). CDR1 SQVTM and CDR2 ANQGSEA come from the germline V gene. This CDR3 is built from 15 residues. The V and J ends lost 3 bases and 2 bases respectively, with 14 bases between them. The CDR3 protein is CSVDPRQRTYNEQFF. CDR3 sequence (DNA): TGCAGCGTTGACCCGAGACAGAGAACCTACAATGAGCAGTTCTTC.

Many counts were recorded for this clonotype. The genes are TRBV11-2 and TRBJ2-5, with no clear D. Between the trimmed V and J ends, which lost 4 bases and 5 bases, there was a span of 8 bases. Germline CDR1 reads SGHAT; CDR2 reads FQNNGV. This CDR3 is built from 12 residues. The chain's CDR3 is CASSYKVETQYF. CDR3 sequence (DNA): TGTGCCAGCAGCTACAAAGTGGAGACCCAGTACTTC.

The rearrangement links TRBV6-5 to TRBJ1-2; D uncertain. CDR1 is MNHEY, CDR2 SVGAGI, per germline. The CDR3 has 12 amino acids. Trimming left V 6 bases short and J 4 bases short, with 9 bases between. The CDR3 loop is CASSAAGYGYTF. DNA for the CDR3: TGTGCCAGCAGCGCGGCTGGCTATGGCTACACCTTC.

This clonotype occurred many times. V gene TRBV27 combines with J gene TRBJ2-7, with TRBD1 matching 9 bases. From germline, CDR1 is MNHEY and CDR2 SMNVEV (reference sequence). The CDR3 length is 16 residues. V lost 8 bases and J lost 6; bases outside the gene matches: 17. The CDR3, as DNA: TGTGCCAGCTACACCAAGACCGGGACAGGGAATTTCGAGCAGTACTTC. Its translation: CASYTKTGTGNFEQYF.

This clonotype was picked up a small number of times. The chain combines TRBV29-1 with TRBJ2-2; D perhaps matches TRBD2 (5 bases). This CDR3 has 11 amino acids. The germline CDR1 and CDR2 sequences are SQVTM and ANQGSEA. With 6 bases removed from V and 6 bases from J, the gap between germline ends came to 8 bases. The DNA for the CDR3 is TGCAGCGTCGGGATTGCCGGGGAGCTGTTTTTT. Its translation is CSVGIAGELFF.